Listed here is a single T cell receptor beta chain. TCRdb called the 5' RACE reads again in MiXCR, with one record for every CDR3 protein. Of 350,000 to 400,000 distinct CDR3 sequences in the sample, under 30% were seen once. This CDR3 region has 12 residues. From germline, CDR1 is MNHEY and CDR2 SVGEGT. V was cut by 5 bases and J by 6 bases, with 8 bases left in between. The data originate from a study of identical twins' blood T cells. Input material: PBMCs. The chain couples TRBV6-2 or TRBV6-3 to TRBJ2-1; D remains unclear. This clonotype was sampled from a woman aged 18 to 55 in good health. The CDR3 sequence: CASSGRVNEQFF. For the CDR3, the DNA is TGTGCCAGCAGTGGTCGAGTCAATGAGCAGTTCTTC.